Shown below are 18 T cell receptor beta chains from a single sample sequenced in a study of blood T cell repertoires in COVID-19. Libraries were prepared by immunoSEQ multiplex PCR; TCRdb keeps only in-frame clonotypes and omits some of them. This table has 200,000 to 250,000 clones, about 82% appearing once. The sequenced sample was peripheral blood. The receptors shown here come from a woman of 80 years or more with COVID-19, enrolled during active disease.

The chain joins TRBV30 to TRBJ2-7; 10 bases agree with TRBD2. Germline V gene lookup returns CDR1 GTSNPN and CDR2 SVGIG (reference sequence). CDR3 length equals 15 residues. The V segment lost 0 bases and the J segment 3 bases; nucleotides outside the gene matches: 5. CDR3 region: CAWSVALAGDYEQYF. In DNA form, the CDR3 reads TGTGCCTGGAGTGTTGCGCTAGCGGGGGACTACGAGCAGTACTTC.

In DNA form, the CDR3 reads TGCGCCAGCAGCCTCGGGGGGTCATTCGATGAGCAGTTCTTC. Its translation: CASSLGGSFDEQFF. The chain is built from TRBV4-3 and TRBJ2-1, with 7 nucleotides matching TRBD2. Germline V gene data show CDR1 as LGHNA and CDR2 as YSLEER. The length of the CDR3 is 14 residues. J was trimmed by 8 bases and V by 4 bases; bases with no gene match: 8.

The chain is built from TRBV24-1 and TRBJ1-2; 7 nucleotides match TRBD1. J lost 8 bases, V lost 3 bases, and 5 bases had no gene match. CDR1 and CDR2 (germline): KGHDR, SFDVKD. There are 13 residues in the CDR3. CDR3 nucleotide sequence: TGTGCCACCAGTGATAGTGACAGGGTCGGCTACACCTTC. As protein: CATSDSDRVGYTF.

The genes are TRBV12-3 or TRBV12-4 and TRBJ2-1, with a tentative D call TRBD1 (6 bases). The CDR3 spans 13 residues. V lost 5 bases and J lost 4, with 9 bases in between. This CDR3 reads CASSTQGYNEQFF. The CDR3 nucleotides are TGTGCCAGCAGTACACAGGGATACAATGAGCAGTTCTTC.

This chain uses TRBV19 with TRBJ1-3, with D hard to call. Between the trimmed V and J ends, which lost 3 bases and 1 base, there was a span of 13 bases. Germline assignment: CDR1 LNHDA and CDR2 SQIVND (reference sequence). This CDR3 has 16 residues. The CDR3 DNA reads as TGTGCCAGTAGTATGGCAGGTGTTCATTCTGGAAACACCATATATTTT. Translating it yields CASSMAGVHSGNTIYF.

V gene TRBV14 combines with J gene TRBJ1-2; D call uncertain. The germline gives CDR1 SGHDN, CDR2 FVKESK. The CDR3 contains 13 residues. Trimming pared 1 base from V and 3 bases from J, leaving 6 bases between. DNA of the CDR3: TGTGCCAGCAGCCAAGCGCGGTACTATGGCTACACCTTC. This codes for CASSQARYYGYTF.

The V and J genes are TRBV5-1 and TRBJ1-4; D not resolved. CDR1 is SGHRS, CDR2 YFSETQ, per germline. CDR3 length equals 13 residues. V dropped 1 base and J dropped 10 bases, with 11 bases sitting between them. This chain's CDR3 is CASSLSIAAKLFF. CDR3 bases: TGCGCCAGCAGCTTGTCGATCGCGGCAAAACTGTTTTTT.

The V gene is TRBV5-6, the J gene TRBJ1-5; 9 bases agree with TRBD1. The CDR3 spans 15 residues. V shed 4 bases and J 6 bases; nucleotides not matched to a gene: 8. Germline V gene data show CDR1 as SGHDT and CDR2 as YYEEEE. CDR3 DNA: TGTGCCAGCAGCAAACAGGGGGCACGGATTCAGCCCCAGCATTTT. This sequence encodes CASSKQGARIQPQHF.

The table lists this clone with a few counts. This chain joins TRBV6-5 and TRBJ1-5, with 9 bases aligning to TRBD1. Losses at the gene ends were 8 bases for V and 6 bases for J; bases not matched to a gene: 8. CDR3 length: 14 amino acids. CDR1 MNHEY and CDR2 SVGAGI come from the germline V gene. CDR3 nucleotide sequence: TGTGCCAGCTCGAACAGGGGGCAGGGTCAGCCCCAGCATTTT. Its protein is CASSNRGQGQPQHF.

The chain joins TRBV5-1 to TRBJ1-2; TRBD1 matches 9 bases. The junction had 4 bases not matched to a gene; V was cut back by 4 bases and J by 3 bases. This CDR3 has 14 residues. The germline V gene encodes CDR1 SGHRS and CDR2 YFSETQ. CDR3 nucleotides: TGCGCCAGCAGCCGGACAGGGGACTACTATGGCTACACCTTC. The encoded protein is CASSRTGDYYGYTF.

The rearrangement joins TRBV7-9 to TRBJ1-4; TRBD1 matches 9 bases. The CDR3 contains 16 residues. Germline V gene sequence: CDR1 SEHNR, CDR2 FQNEAQ (reference sequence). V gave up 5 bases and J gave up 2 bases; unmatched junction bases: 6. The DNA of the CDR3 is TGTGCCAGCAGCCTGACAGGGGGTCGCACTAATGAAAAACTGTTTTTT. Its protein is CASSLTGGRTNEKLFF.

The chain links TRBV6-6 to TRBJ1-3; tentatively, D is TRBD1 (6 bases). CDR3 size: 17 residues. Germline V lookup: CDR1 MNHNY, CDR2 SVGAGI (reference sequence). Trimming took off 5 bases at V and 0 bases at J, with 17 bases between the two ends. Written as DNA, the CDR3 is TGTGCCAGCAGTCCCCGGGTGGGGGCGAGCTCTGGAAACACCATATATTTT. This translates into CASSPRVGASSGNTIYF.

The genes are TRBV4-1 and TRBJ2-5; 8 positions agree with TRBD1. V was pared by 4 bases and J by 4 bases, with 2 bases of the junction left unmatched. Germline loops: CDR1 MGHRA, CDR2 YSYEKL. The CDR3 spans 13 residues. The CDR3 DNA reads TGCGCCAGCAGCCTCAGGGGGCTAGAGACCCAGTACTTC. Its translation: CASSLRGLETQYF.

CDR3 nucleotides: TGTGCCAGCAGCCAAGTGGGGGGCACCGGGGAGCTGTTTTTT. This codes for CASSQVGGTGELFF. The gene calls are TRBV3-1 (or the pseudogene TRBV3-2) and TRBJ2-2; TRBD2 is a possible D gene (6 bases). Deletions cut 1 base from V and 4 bases from J, with 7 bases between. Germline V lookup: CDR1 LGHDT, CDR2 YNNKEL (reference sequence). This CDR3 is built from 14 residues.

The chain uses TRBV13 and TRBJ1-2, with 8 bases aligning to TRBD1. The CDR3 has 16 residues. In germline, CDR1 is PRHDT, CDR2 FYEKMQ (reference sequence). The V and J ends lost 5 bases and 2 bases, in that order; junction bases with no gene match: 10. CDR3 nucleotide sequence: TGTGCCAGCAGCCGCGAGAGGACAGGGAAAAACTATGGCTACACCTTC. The encoded protein is CASSRERTGKNYGYTF.

This clone was counted a single time. The chain couples TRBV2 to TRBJ2-5; the D is unclear. This CDR3 is 12 amino acids long. Germline V gives CDR1 SNHLY, CDR2 FYNNEI. V was cut by 5 bases and J by 1 base, with 5 bases left in between. In DNA, the CDR3 is TGTGCCAGCAGTCTTAGCCAAGAGACCCAGTACTTC. Its translation is CASSLSQETQYF.

This chain uses TRBV5-1 with TRBJ1-6, with 7 positions matching TRBD1. The CDR3 is 17 residues long. Per germline, CDR1 SGHRS and CDR2 YFSETQ. Germline trimming cut 6 bases from V and 7 bases from J; bases unmatched to any gene: 16. The CDR3: CASTRSGGNDRNSPLHF. In DNA form, the CDR3 reads TGCGCCAGCACTCGGTCAGGGGGTAATGATAGGAATTCACCCCTCCACTTT.

V gene TRBV5-1 combines with J gene TRBJ1-2; 9 nucleotides line up with TRBD1. There are 14 residues in the CDR3. The V gene end was trimmed by 2 bases and the J gene end by 4 bases; junction bases not matched to a gene: 3. Germline CDR1 SGHRS, CDR2 YFSETQ. The DNA for the CDR3 is TGCGCCAGCAGCTTACCGGGACAGGGCTATGGCTACACCTTC. Translation gives CASSLPGQGYGYTF.